This T cell receptor beta chain was sequenced in a study of identical twins. TCRdb re-called the 5' RACE reads through MiXCR, storing one row per CDR3 protein. The sample includes approximately 500,000 distinct CDR3 sequences, 20% to 30% seen only once; the top ten take over 2.5%. In its sample, this clonotype was seen a few times. The data were also submitted as part of a second study, on T cells expressing NK-cell markers.

Sequencing input: CD4+ T cells sorted from blood. This TCR derives from a young woman in good health.

Here the CDR3 DNA reads TGCAGCGTTTCCGGAGGTTCCTACGAGCAGTACTTC. It translates to CSVSGGSYEQYF. The chain couples TRBV29-1 to TRBJ2-7; D is possibly TRBD2 (5 bases). The V end lost 5 bases, the J end lost 1 base, and 9 bases lay between the germline ends. CDR3 length: 12 amino acids. Germline V gene sequence: CDR1 SQVTM, CDR2 ANQGSEA.